The count of the clone carrying this TCR beta chain is one. This entry is derived from a study of control samples from healthy donors and cancer patients. This CDR3 has 15 residues. In germline, CDR1 is SGDLS, CDR2 YYNGEE. The V and J ends lost 0 bases and 7 bases, in that order; junction bases with no gene match: 7. TCRdb keeps only in-frame clones here, not all; method: immunoSEQ multiplex PCR. The top ten hold about 2.1% of the sample, which has almost 90,000 clones, more than 75% seen once. V is TRBV9 and J is TRBJ1-1; TRBD1 matches at 9 bases. This TCR came from a woman aged 40 to 55 in good health. Sequenced sample: blood. CDR3 nucleotide sequence: TGTGCCAGCAGCGTAGAGGACAGGGGTTACCTTGAAGCTTTCTTT. Protein product: CASSVEDRGYLEAFF.